The T cell receptor beta chain described here comes from a study of OX40 agonist ivuxolimab in advanced cancers. For the study at large: Patient treatment consisted of intravenous ivuxolimab administration every 2 weeks at 0.01 to 10 mg/kg. Study-level points and caveats: Normalized T-cell clonal expansion was also low in a subset of nonresponders.

Regarding this clone: The antigen is undetermined.

Germline V CDR1 and CDR2: LNHDA, SQIVND (reference sequence). The CDR3 has 14 residues. The V gene lost 3 bases and the J gene lost 2 bases, with 7 bases spanning the gap. Patients were ruled out by autoimmune disease history or systemic immunosuppression. Profiling relied on immunoSEQ multiplex PCR, and the TCRdb table lists in-frame clones only, not all of them. The table has 50,000 or so clones, approximately 92% seen once. Sequencing was performed on CD4+ or CD8+ T cells sorted from blood, taken in a trial of the OX40 agonist ivuxolimab. V and J are TRBV19 and TRBJ2-2; no clear D. The TCR originated in an adult with an advanced solid tumor such as melanoma, head and neck, liver or kidney cancer. In DNA form, the CDR3 reads TGTGCCAGTAGTATGGCGAGAAACACCGGGGAGCTGTTTTTT. Protein: CASSMARNTGELFF.